These 30 T cell receptor beta chains were sequenced from one sample in a study of CD8 T cells in ankylosing spondylitis. TCRdb fed the 5' RACE reads into MiXCR, producing one record per CDR3 protein. The data hold about 31,000 distinct CDR3 sequences, with about 7% observed a single time. Material: blood, either unsorted or a sorted T cell fraction (not recorded which). These receptors all come from a male donor with ankylosing spondylitis or in good health (not recorded which).

The J gene is TRBJ2-7, the V gene TRBV3-1; tentatively, D is TRBD2 (5 bases). CDR1 is LGHDT, CDR2 YNNKEL, per germline (reference sequence). With 3 bases removed from V and 3 bases from J, the gap between germline ends came to 15 bases. This CDR3 comprises 15 residues. The CDR3 DNA reads as TGTGCCAGCAGCCAGGGTCCTAGCCGGAACTACGAGCAGTACTTC. This codes for CASSQGPSRNYEQYF.

This clonotype was recorded many times. The J gene is TRBJ2-5, the V gene TRBV5-5; perhaps TRBD1 as D (6 bases). CDR3 length equals 14 residues. V was clipped by 1 base and J by 3 bases, with 10 bases between them. Germline CDR1 and CDR2: SGHKS and YYEKEE (reference sequence). The CDR3: CASSLLQGKETQYF. In DNA form, the CDR3 reads TGTGCCAGCAGCTTGCTACAGGGAAAAGAGACCCAGTACTTC.

With regard to this clonotype: A much larger clone differs by one base, so this may be a read error. The chain is built from TRBV11-2 and TRBJ2-2, with 8 nucleotides matching TRBD2. Germline V gene lookup returns CDR1 SGHAT and CDR2 FQNNGV. CDR3 size: 16 residues. The CDR3 DNA is TGTGCCAGCAACTTAATCAGCGGGAGTAAAACCGGGGAGCTGTTTTTT. Its protein is CASNLISGSKTGELFF.

This clonotype was detected ten times or more. The chain couples TRBV24-1 to TRBJ2-1; D perhaps matches TRBD2 (6 bases). Germline CDR1 and CDR2: KGHDR and SFDVKD. The CDR3 totals 15 residues. V was cut by 0 bases and J by 2 bases, with 7 bases left in between. CDR3 coding DNA: TGTGCCACCAGTGATTTGAGGGAGGCCTACAATGAGCAGTTCTTC. Translating gives CATSDLREAYNEQFF.

This clonotype was recorded at least ten times. The J gene is TRBJ2-7, the V gene TRBV28; possible D gene TRBD2, 5 bases. Trimming shortened V by 3 bases and J by 3 bases, and 6 bases separated the two germline ends. The CDR3 consists of 12 residues. Germline assignment: CDR1 MDHEN and CDR2 SYDVKM. The CDR3 nucleotides read TGTGCCAGCAGTTTGGGAGACTACGAGCAGTACTTC. It translates to CASSLGDYEQYF. The full variable domain, completed using reference TRBV28 and TRBJ2-7, is DVKVTQSSRYLVKRTGEKVFLECVQDMDHENMFWYRQDPGLGLRLIYFSYDVKMKEKGDIPEGYSVSREKKERFSLILESASTNQTSMYLCASSLGDYEQYFGPGTRLTVT.

This clonotype was found a few times. J is TRBJ2-7 and V is TRBV7-2; either TRBD1 or TRBD2 may fit D (5 bases each). Germline loops: CDR1 SGHTA, CDR2 FQGNSA. The ends were cut back, 2 bases at V and 5 bases at J, with 10 bases in the middle. The CDR3 length is 13 residues. CDR3 amino acids: CASSLRGANEQYF. The CDR3 DNA sequence: TGTGCCAGCAGCTTAAGGGGAGCTAACGAGCAGTACTTC.

This clonotype was counted many times. The rearrangement links TRBV7-2 to TRBJ2-3; 12 bases match TRBD1. V lost 4 bases to trimming and J lost 3 bases; unmatched junction nucleotides: 8. The CDR3 extends over 17 amino acids. In germline, CDR1 is SGHTA, CDR2 FQGNSA. The CDR3 region has the DNA TGTGCCAGCAGCTACAGCGGGGGACAGGGGGCAACAGATACGCAGTATTTT. It yields the protein CASSYSGGQGATDTQYF.

In the case of this clonotype: One end of the junction varies from germline; a read error may be responsible. This chain uses TRBV20-1 with TRBJ2-3; 7 positions match TRBD2. Germline CDR1 reads DFQATT; CDR2 reads SNEGSKA (reference sequence). The CDR3 consists of 14 residues. The CDR3 bases are TGCTGTGCCGAGGGACTACCGTACGGGGATACGCCGTATTTT. As protein: CCAEGLPYGDTPYF.

This clonotype was picked up many times. The chain couples TRBV3-1 to TRBJ2-5; 11 bases match TRBD1. The CDR3 is 15 residues long. Germline V gene sequence: CDR1 LGHDT, CDR2 YNNKEL (reference sequence). Germline trimming cut 4 bases from V and 1 base from J; bases unmatched to any gene: 2. CDR3 region: CASSRDRGFQETQYF. DNA of the CDR3: TGTGCCAGCAGCCGGGACAGGGGGTTCCAAGAGACCCAGTACTTC.

This clonotype has only a few counts. The gene calls are TRBV6-5 and TRBJ1-2; TRBD1 agrees at 9 bases. The trim removed 5 bases at V and 2 bases at J, leaving 3 bases unmatched. The CDR3 has 14 residues. CDR1 is MNHEY, CDR2 SVGAGI, per germline. CDR3 sequence reads: CASSGTGQNYGYTF. CDR3 nucleotides: TGTGCCAGCAGTGGGACAGGGCAAAACTATGGCTACACCTTC.

This clonotype has a count of ten or more. The CDR3 spells CASSLDAGLTQYF. The DNA for the CDR3 is TGTGCCAGCAGCTTAGATGCAGGGCTCACGCAGTATTTT. This chain uses TRBV11-2 with TRBJ2-3, with D possibly being TRBD1 (5 bases). There are 13 residues in the CDR3. Looked up from germline, CDR1 is SGHAT and CDR2 is FQNNGV. V dropped 0 bases and J dropped 9 bases, with 10 bases sitting between them. The complete variable domain, with remaining parts taken from reference TRBV11-2 and TRBJ2-3, reads EAGVAQSPRYKIIEKRQSVAFWCNPISGHATLYWYQQILGQGPKLLIQFQNNGVVDDSQLPKDRFSAERLKGVDSTLKIQPAKLEDSAVYLCASSLDAGLTQYFGPGTRLTVL.

In this sample, this clonotype turned up many times. The chain recombines TRBV10-3 with TRBJ2-1, with 11 positions matching TRBD2. The V gene's germline CDR1 is ENHRY and CDR2 SYGVKD. The CDR3 is 21 residues long. Losses at the gene ends were 0 bases for V and 2 bases for J; bases not matched to a gene: 15. The CDR3 protein is CAISESPSGTSGGGPYNEQFF. CDR3 DNA: TGTGCCATCAGTGAGTCGCCCTCCGGGACTAGCGGAGGCGGGCCCTACAATGAGCAGTTCTTC.

This chain links TRBV7-2 with TRBJ1-6, with 9 bases matching TRBD1. Losses at the gene ends were 5 bases for V and 8 bases for J; bases not matched to a gene: 4. CDR1 SGHTA and CDR2 FQGNSA come from the germline V gene. The CDR3 spans 14 residues. The CDR3 loop is CASSPDRGDSPLHF. The CDR3 bases are TGTGCCAGCAGCCCGGACAGGGGTGATTCACCCCTCCACTTT.

This clonotype was counted at least ten times. The V and J genes are TRBV10-3 and TRBJ2-6; perhaps TRBD2 as D (5 bases). Germline V gene data show CDR1 as ENHRY and CDR2 as SYGVKD. Trimming cost V 2 bases and J 6 bases, with 8 bases left between them. This CDR3 has 14 amino acids. This CDR3 is CAISEPRAANVLTF. The CDR3 DNA is TGTGCCATCAGTGAGCCGAGGGCGGCCAACGTCCTGACTTTC.

This clonotype was counted only a few times. J is TRBJ2-7 and V is TRBV7-2, with D perhaps being TRBD1 or TRBD2 (5 bases each). The CDR3 covers 14 residues. Trimming removed 5 bases from V and 1 base from J, with 12 bases in between. CDR1 and CDR2 (germline): SGHTA, FQGNSA. The CDR3 DNA sequence: TGTGCCAGCAGCCTGGGGACCGCTTCCTACGAGCAGTACTTC. Translated, it gives CASSLGTASYEQYF.

This sequence joins TRBV19 and TRBJ2-2, with 8 bases aligning to TRBD1. The V segment lost 5 bases and the J segment 3 bases; nucleotides outside the gene matches: 8. CDR1 LNHDA and CDR2 SQIVND come from the germline V gene (reference sequence). CDR3 length equals 16 residues. The CDR3 nucleotides are TGTGCCAGTAGTGCCCGGACAGGGTACGACACCGGGGAGCTGTTTTTT. Encoded protein: CASSARTGYDTGELFF.

This clonotype was counted ten times or more. V and J are TRBV10-3 and TRBJ2-1, with TRBD2 matching over 14 bases. The CDR3 is 15 residues long. CDR1 is ENHRY, CDR2 SYGVKD, per germline. Germline trimming cut 2 bases from V and 10 bases from J; bases unmatched to any gene: 4. CDR3 loop: CAISEGLAGGREQFF. The CDR3 bases are TGTGCCATCAGTGAGGGACTAGCGGGGGGACGGGAGCAGTTCTTC.

This clonotype was observed at least ten times. The chain carries TRBV12-3 or TRBV12-4 and TRBJ2-2, with D unclear. The CDR3 is 15 amino acids. Between the trimmed V and J ends, which lost 3 bases and 2 bases, there was a span of 10 bases. The CDR3 DNA reads TGTGCCAGCAGTTTCCAGATTCGAAACACCGGGGAGCTGTTTTTT. Its translation: CASSFQIRNTGELFF.

This clonotype was observed many times. J is TRBJ1-6 and V is TRBV27; D is perhaps TRBD1 (5 bases). Between the trimmed V and J ends, which lost 3 bases and 4 bases, there was a span of 19 bases. Germline CDR1 MNHEY, CDR2 SMNVEV (reference sequence). This CDR3 spans 18 amino acids. CDR3 region: CASSFRWPGDGYNSPLHF. The CDR3 DNA reads as TGTGCCAGCAGTTTTAGGTGGCCGGGGGACGGGTATAATTCACCCCTCCACTTT.

The J gene is TRBJ2-1, the V gene TRBV5-1; TRBD2 agrees at 10 bases. Germline V gene lookup returns CDR1 SGHRS and CDR2 YFSETQ. CDR3 size: 16 residues. V shed 4 bases, J shed 1 base, and the junction held 5 bases outside the gene matches. The CDR3 region is CASSEGLAVSYNEQFF. Here the CDR3 DNA reads TGCGCCAGCAGCGAAGGACTAGCGGTTTCCTACAATGAGCAGTTCTTC.

The chain recombines TRBV29-1 with TRBJ2-1; D is possibly TRBD1 (6 bases). The CDR3 is 15 residues long. Germline V gene lookup returns CDR1 SQVTM and CDR2 ANQGSEA. With 3 bases removed from V and 2 bases from J, the gap between germline ends came to 14 bases. The CDR3 sequence is CSVELADRTYNEQFF. The DNA of the CDR3 is TGCAGCGTTGAGCTTGCGGACAGAACCTACAATGAGCAGTTCTTC.

In its sample, this clonotype was seen many times. This sequence joins TRBV18 and TRBJ2-6; D unresolved. This CDR3 comprises 17 residues. The V and J ends lost 3 bases and 0 bases respectively, with 12 bases between them. The V gene's germline CDR1 is KGHSH and CDR2 LQKENI. In nucleotides, the CDR3 is TGTGCCAGCTCACCTCCTAAGCAAAGCTCTGGGGCCAACGTCCTGACTTTC. This encodes CASSPPKQSSGANVLTF.

This clonotype was counted at least ten times. This sequence joins TRBV20-1 and TRBJ2-2, with 8 bases identical to TRBD2. V lost 1 base to trimming and J lost 5 bases; unmatched junction nucleotides: 9. Germline loops: CDR1 DFQATT, CDR2 SNEGSKA (reference sequence). The CDR3 extends over 16 amino acids. CDR3 amino acids: CSARGSGGPGTGELFF. In nucleotides, the CDR3 is TGCAGTGCTAGAGGCAGCGGGGGCCCAGGGACCGGGGAGCTGTTTTTT.

Ten or more counts support this clonotype. This chain connects TRBV20-1 to TRBJ2-5, with 11 nucleotides matching TRBD2. CDR3 size: 12 residues. J was trimmed by 5 bases and V by 4 bases; bases with no gene match: 0. Looked up from germline, CDR1 is DFQATT and CDR2 is SNEGSKA (reference sequence). The CDR3 DNA follows: TGCAGTGCTACTAGCGGGAGGGAGACCCAGTACTTC. Amino acids: CSATSGRETQYF.

The chain is built from TRBV29-1 and TRBJ1-1; a weak D match, TRBD1 (5 bases). Germline V gives CDR1 SQVTM, CDR2 ANQGSEA. The CDR3 length is 12 residues. Trimming removed 6 bases at V and 4 bases at J, with 12 bases between. Written as DNA, the CDR3 is TGCAGCGTGGGGGGGTTCGGCACTGAAGCTTTCTTT. This encodes CSVGGFGTEAFF.

This clonotype was detected many times. J is TRBJ2-7 and V is TRBV5-1; 9 bases agree with TRBD1. This CDR3 contains 12 residues. V lost 7 bases to trimming and J lost 7 bases; unmatched junction nucleotides: 6. Germline V gene sequence: CDR1 SGHRS, CDR2 YFSETQ. CDR3 amino acids: CASGQGLGEQYF. The CDR3, as DNA: TGCGCCAGCGGACAGGGGCTGGGAGAGCAGTACTTC.

This sequence joins TRBV15 and TRBJ1-5; no firm D call. CDR1 and CDR2 from the germline V gene are LNHNV and YYDKDF (reference sequence). The V and J ends lost 1 base and 2 bases respectively, with 15 bases between them. The CDR3 sequence is 17 residues long. CDR3: CATSRAARYRGNQPQHF. The CDR3, as DNA: TGTGCCACCAGCAGAGCCGCCCGGTATCGCGGCAATCAGCCCCAGCATTTT.

This clonotype has ten or more counts. The chain couples TRBV18 to TRBJ2-4, with D possibly being TRBD2 (6 bases). CDR1 and CDR2 (germline): KGHSH, LQKENI. Trimming left V 3 bases short and J 2 bases short, with 14 bases between. The CDR3 sequence is 16 residues long. In nucleotides, the CDR3 is TGTGCCAGCTCACCGCCGGGACTCAGCCCCAAAAACATTCAGTACTTC. The encoded protein is CASSPPGLSPKNIQYF.

The CDR3 is CASSLGAGFSGNTIYF. The DNA for the CDR3 is TGTGCCAGCAGCTTGGGAGCAGGATTCTCTGGAAACACCATATATTTT. This chain links TRBV7-2 with TRBJ1-3; no clear D gene. CDR1 and CDR2 from the germline V gene are SGHTA and FQGNSA. The CDR3 covers 16 residues. V was clipped by 3 bases and J by 0 bases, with 12 bases between them.

This clonotype was recorded at least ten times. This chain uses TRBV3-1 with TRBJ2-5; D is undetermined. The ends were cut back, 2 bases at V and 0 bases at J, with 7 bases in the middle. The CDR3 is 14 residues long. Germline V lookup: CDR1 LGHDT, CDR2 YNNKEL (reference sequence). CDR3 DNA: TGTGCCAGCAGCCAAAGGGCCAACCAAGAGACCCAGTACTTC. This sequence encodes CASSQRANQETQYF.